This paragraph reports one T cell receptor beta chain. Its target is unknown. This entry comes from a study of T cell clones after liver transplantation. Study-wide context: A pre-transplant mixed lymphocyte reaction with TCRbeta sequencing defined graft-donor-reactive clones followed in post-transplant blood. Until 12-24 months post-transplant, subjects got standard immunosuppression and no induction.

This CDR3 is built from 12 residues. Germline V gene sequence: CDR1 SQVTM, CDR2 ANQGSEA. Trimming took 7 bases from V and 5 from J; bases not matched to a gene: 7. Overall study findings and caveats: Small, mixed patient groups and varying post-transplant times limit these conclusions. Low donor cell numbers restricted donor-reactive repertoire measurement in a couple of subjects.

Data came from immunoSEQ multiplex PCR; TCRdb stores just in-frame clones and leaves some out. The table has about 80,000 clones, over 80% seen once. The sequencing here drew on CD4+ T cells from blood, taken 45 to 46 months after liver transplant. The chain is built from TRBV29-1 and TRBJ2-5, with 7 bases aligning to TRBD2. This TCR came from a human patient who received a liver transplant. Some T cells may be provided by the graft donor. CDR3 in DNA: TGCAGCGCTTTGGGACTAAGGGAGACCCAGTACTTC. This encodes CSALGLRETQYF.